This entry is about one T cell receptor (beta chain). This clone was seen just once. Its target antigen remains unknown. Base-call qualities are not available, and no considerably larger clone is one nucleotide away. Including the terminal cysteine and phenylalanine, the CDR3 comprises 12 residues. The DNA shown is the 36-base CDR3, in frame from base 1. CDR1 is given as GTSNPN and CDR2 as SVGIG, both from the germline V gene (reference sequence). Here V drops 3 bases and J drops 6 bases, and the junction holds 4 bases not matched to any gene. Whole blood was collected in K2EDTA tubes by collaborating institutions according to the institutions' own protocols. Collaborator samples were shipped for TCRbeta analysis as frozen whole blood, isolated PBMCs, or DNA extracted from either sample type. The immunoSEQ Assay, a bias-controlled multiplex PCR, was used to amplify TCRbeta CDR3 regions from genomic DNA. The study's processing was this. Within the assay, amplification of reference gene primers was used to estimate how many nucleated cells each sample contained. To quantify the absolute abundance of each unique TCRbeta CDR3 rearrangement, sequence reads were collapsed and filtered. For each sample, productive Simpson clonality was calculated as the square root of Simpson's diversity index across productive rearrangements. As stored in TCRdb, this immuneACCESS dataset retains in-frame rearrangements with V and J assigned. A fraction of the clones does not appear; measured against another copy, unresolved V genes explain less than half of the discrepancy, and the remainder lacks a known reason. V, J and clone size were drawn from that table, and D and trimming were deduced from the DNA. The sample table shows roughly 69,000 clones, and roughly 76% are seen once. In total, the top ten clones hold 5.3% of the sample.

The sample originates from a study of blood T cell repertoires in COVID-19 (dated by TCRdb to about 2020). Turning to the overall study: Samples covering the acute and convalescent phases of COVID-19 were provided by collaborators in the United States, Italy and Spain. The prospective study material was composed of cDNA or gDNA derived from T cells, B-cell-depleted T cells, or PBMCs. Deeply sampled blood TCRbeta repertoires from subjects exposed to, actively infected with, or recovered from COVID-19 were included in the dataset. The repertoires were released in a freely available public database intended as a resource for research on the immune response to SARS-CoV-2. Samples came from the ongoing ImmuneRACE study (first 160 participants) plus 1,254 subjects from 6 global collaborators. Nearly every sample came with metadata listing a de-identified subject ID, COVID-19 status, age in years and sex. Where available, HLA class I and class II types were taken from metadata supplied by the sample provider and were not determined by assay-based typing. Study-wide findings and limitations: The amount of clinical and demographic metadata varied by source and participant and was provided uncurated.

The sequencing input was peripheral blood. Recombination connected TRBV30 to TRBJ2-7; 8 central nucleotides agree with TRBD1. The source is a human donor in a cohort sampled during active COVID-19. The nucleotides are TGTGCCTGGAGCGTGGACAGGGCCGAGCAGTACTTC. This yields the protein CAWSVDRAEQYF.